These 31 T cell receptor beta chains were all obtained from the same sample, sequenced in a study of cytomegalovirus exposure and HLA in healthy donors (TCRdb year 2017). Libraries were built with the immunoSEQ multiplex PCR assay. A mixture of 60 forward primers for TCR Vbeta segments and 13 reverse primers for TCR Jbeta segments was used in the multiplex PCR. Here the immuneACCESS table is served through TCRdb, limited to in-frame sequences with V and J called. Missing clones are a known gap in these copies; in checked studies unresolved V genes cover under half, and the rest lacks a known reason. Recorded for this sample are roughly 140,000 clones; 82% of them occurred a single time. Together, the top ten hold less than 3% of the sample. Material: PBMCs. The receptors stem from a male donor in good health and CMV-seronegative.

The chain is built from TRBV11-3 and TRBJ2-7, with 15 bases identical to TRBD2. The V gene end was trimmed by 0 bases and the J gene end by 4 bases; junction bases not matched to a gene: 7. CDR1 is SGHNT, CDR2 YENEEA, per germline. This CDR3 contains 18 residues. This CDR3 is CASSLETHGLAGGYEQYF. As DNA, the CDR3 is TGTGCCAGCAGCTTAGAGACCCACGGACTAGCGGGGGGGTACGAGCAGTACTTC.

The rearrangement joins TRBV21-1 to TRBJ1-5. TRBV21-1 constitutes a pseudogene. The CDR3 runs to 13 residues. The CDR3 loop is CASSPYSNQPQHF. The CDR3 nucleotides read TGTGCCAGCAGCCCTTATAGCAATCAGCCCCAGCATTTT.

This sequence joins TRBV29-1 and TRBJ1-1; TRBD1 aligns across 7 bases. CDR3 length: 14 residues. Germline V gene sequence: CDR1 SQVTM, CDR2 ANQGSEA. Germline trimming cut 0 bases from V and 4 bases from J; bases unmatched to any gene: 5. The CDR3 nucleotides are TGCAGCGTTGAAGATCAGGGGGGAAGCACTGAAGCTTTCTTT. Amino acids: CSVEDQGGSTEAFF.

CDR3 sequence: CASSQEASLLAATDTQYF. In DNA, the CDR3 is TGCGCCAGCAGCCAAGAAGCCTCCTTACTAGCGGCCACAGATACGCAGTATTTT. The J gene is TRBJ2-3, the V gene TRBV4-1, with 8 bases lining up with TRBD2. The J segment lost 2 bases and the V segment lost 0 bases, leaving 10 bases of the junction unmatched. Germline CDR1 and CDR2: MGHRA and YSYEKL. The CDR3 extends over 18 amino acids.

A word on this clone: The junction shows a germline mismatch at one end, possibly a read error. This chain joins TRBV15 and TRBJ2-3; 10 nucleotides line up with TRBD2. This CDR3 has 18 residues. Per germline, CDR1 LNHNV and CDR2 YYDKDF (reference sequence). The CDR3 DNA is TGTGCCATCAGCAGAGATTGGGCTAGCGGGAGAGGGGCAGATACGCAGTATTTT. It is translated as CAISRDWASGRGADTQYF.

The chain joins TRBV9 to TRBJ2-3; no reliable D call. CDR3 length: 15 amino acids. Germline V gene lookup returns CDR1 SGDLS and CDR2 YYNGEE. With 0 bases removed from V and 1 base from J, the gap between germline ends came to 9 bases. The CDR3 loop reads CASSVGATGTDTQYF. CDR3 bases: TGTGCCAGCAGCGTAGGGGCAACAGGCACAGATACGCAGTATTTT.

The V gene is TRBV2, the J gene TRBJ2-2, with D perhaps matching TRBD1 (5 bases). CDR1 and CDR2 (germline): SNHLY, FYNNEI. With 8 bases removed from V and 2 bases from J, the gap between germline ends came to 12 bases. This CDR3 comprises 14 residues. The DNA of the CDR3 is TGTGCCAGCTTGCCAGGGCCAAACACCGGGGAGCTGTTTTTT. Protein: CASLPGPNTGELFF. The full variable domain, completed using reference TRBV2 and TRBJ2-2, is EPEVTQTPSHQVTQMGQEVILRCVPISNHLYFYWYRQILGQKVEFLVSFYNNEISEKSEIFDDQFSVERPDGSNFTLKIRSTKLEDSAMYFCASLPGPNTGELFFGEGSRLTVL.

This clone was detected only a few times. V gene TRBV6-5 combines with J gene TRBJ2-1; TRBD2 agrees at 8 bases. V lost 2 bases and J lost 7; bases outside the gene matches: 10. Germline V gene sequence: CDR1 MNHEY, CDR2 SVGAGI. The CDR3 runs to 16 residues. The CDR3 loop is CASSYPYGVAGNEQFF. The CDR3 region has the DNA TGTGCCAGCAGTTACCCTTACGGGGTAGCGGGGAATGAGCAGTTCTTC.

This clone was observed a single time. The chain recombines TRBV4-3 with TRBJ2-1; 7 positions agree with TRBD2. Per germline, CDR1 LGHNA and CDR2 YSLEER. The CDR3 loop spans 15 amino acids. V dropped 3 bases and J dropped 6; count of bases not matched to a gene: 8. For the CDR3, the DNA is TGCGCCAGCAGCCAGATTGGGGCGGGAGTCAATGAGCAGTTCTTC. It is translated as CASSQIGAGVNEQFF.

This chain connects TRBV10-3 to TRBJ2-7, with 8 bases that match TRBD2. This CDR3 is 15 amino acids long. The trim removed 0 bases at V and 3 bases at J, leaving 4 bases unmatched. Germline V gene data show CDR1 as ENHRY and CDR2 as SYGVKD. The CDR3 DNA follows: TGTGCCATCAGTGAGTCGGGTAGCGGGATCTACGAGCAGTACTTC. Translation gives CAISESGSGIYEQYF.

The chain combines TRBV10-2 with TRBJ2-2; TRBD2 agrees at 8 bases. The CDR3 runs to 20 residues. CDR1 and CDR2 from the germline V gene are WSHSY and SAAADI. Losses at the gene ends were 6 bases for V and 4 bases for J; bases not matched to a gene: 22. CDR3 amino acids: CASRPPAETSEKRVTGELFF. CDR3 in DNA: TGCGCCAGCAGACCTCCCGCCGAGACTAGCGAAAAAAGGGTCACCGGGGAGCTGTTTTTT.

The chain couples TRBV7-8 to TRBJ1-5; no clear D. CDR1 is SGHVS, CDR2 FQNEAQ, per germline. CDR3 size: 12 residues. V dropped 2 bases and J dropped 11 bases, with 10 bases sitting between them. The DNA of the CDR3 is TGTGCCAGCAGCTTAAATGGTGAGGCCCAGCATTTT. This sequence encodes CASSLNGEAQHF.

The chain uses TRBV7-8 and TRBJ2-7; tentative D call: TRBD1 (6 bases). Germline V gene sequence: CDR1 SGHVS, CDR2 FQNEAQ. The CDR3 is 13 residues long. With 5 bases removed from V and 6 bases from J, the gap between germline ends came to 14 bases. The CDR3 sequence: CASSPSLGGEQYF. CDR3 in DNA: TGTGCCAGCAGCCCCTCTTTAGGGGGCGAGCAGTACTTC.

The chain employs TRBV7-3 and TRBJ2-2; D remains ambiguous. V shed 4 bases and J shed 6 bases, with 6 bases lying between them. Germline V gene data show CDR1 as SGHTA and CDR2 as FQGTGA. CDR3 length: 12 residues. Written as DNA, the CDR3 is TGTGCCAGCAGCTCCAATCCCGGGGAGCTGTTTTTT. Translation: CASSSNPGELFF.

This chain links TRBV5-6 with TRBJ1-1; D is unresolved. The germline V gene has CDR1 SGHDT and CDR2 YYEEEE. The V gene lost 0 bases and the J gene lost 0 bases, with 6 bases spanning the gap. The CDR3 is 14 amino acids. CDR3 sequence reads: CASSLDGVNTEAFF. The CDR3, as DNA: TGTGCCAGCAGCTTGGACGGTGTGAACACTGAAGCTTTCTTT.

The V and J genes are TRBV4-3 and TRBJ2-5; TRBD2 matches 7 bases. The J call could be wrong; TRBJ2-7 is a better fit for the DNA end. Germline lookup yields CDR1 LGHNA and CDR2 YSLEER. This CDR3 is 16 amino acids long. CDR3 coding DNA: TGCGCCAGCAGCCAAGATGGGGGAGGGCCAGGGTTCGAGCAGTACTTC. Translated: CASSQDGGGPGFEQYF.

V gene TRBV11-2 combines with J gene TRBJ1-4; D remains ambiguous. The germline V gene encodes CDR1 SGHAT and CDR2 FQNNGV. With 1 base removed from V and 7 bases from J, the gap between germline ends came to 10 bases. The CDR3 runs 14 residues. The CDR3 spells CASSLGVFGEKLFF. As DNA, the CDR3 is TGTGCCAGCAGCTTAGGAGTTTTCGGTGAAAAACTGTTTTTT.

The V call is TRBV5-1, the J call TRBJ2-5; possible D gene TRBD2, 5 bases. The V end was cut by 3 bases, the J end by 4 bases, with 16 bases between. CDR1 is SGHRS, CDR2 YFSETQ, per germline. This CDR3 has 15 amino acids. The CDR3 DNA reads TGCGCCAGCAGCTCGCGGGCCGCAACAATAGAGACCCAGTACTTC. Translation gives CASSSRAATIETQYF.

J is TRBJ2-1 and V is TRBV7-3, with 9 nucleotides matching TRBD2. Per germline, CDR1 SGHTA and CDR2 FQGTGA. Germline trimming cut 5 bases from V and 1 base from J; bases unmatched to any gene: 9. The CDR3 is 17 amino acids. The CDR3 protein is CASSPSAGGSSYNEQFF. DNA for the CDR3: TGTGCCAGCAGCCCCTCAGCGGGAGGCTCGTCCTACAATGAGCAGTTCTTC. Supplemented by reference TRBV7-3 and TRBJ2-1, the full variable domain reads GAGVSQTPSNKVTEKGKYVELRCDPISGHTALYWYRQSLGQGPEFLIYFQGTGAADDSGLPNDRFFAVRPEGSVSTLKIQRTERGDSAVYLCASSPSAGGSSYNEQFFGPGTRLTVL.

The chain combines TRBV28 with TRBJ2-2, with 9 bases that match TRBD2. The ends lost 8 bases at V and 0 bases at J; junction bases unmatched: 13. Germline CDR1 is MDHEN and CDR2 is SYDVKM. The CDR3 runs to 18 residues. This chain's CDR3 is CASGSLGSGSANTGELFF. CDR3 nucleotides: TGTGCCAGCGGATCCCTGGGTAGCGGGAGCGCGAACACCGGGGAGCTGTTTTTT.

The rearrangement links TRBV4-1 to TRBJ2-7, with D maybe TRBD2 (6 bases). The V and J ends lost 0 bases and 5 bases respectively, with 11 bases between them. The CDR3 is 14 amino acids. The germline CDR1 and CDR2 sequences are MGHRA and YSYEKL. The CDR3 nucleotides read TGCGCCAGCAGCCAAGATGTTGCGGGAAACGAGCAGTACTTC. Its protein is CASSQDVAGNEQYF.

The V gene is TRBV19, the J gene TRBJ1-1; 8 bases align to TRBD1. The CDR3 spans 14 residues. Looked up from germline, CDR1 is LNHDA and CDR2 is SQIVND (reference sequence). V gave up 8 bases and J gave up 6 bases; unmatched junction bases: 11. DNA for the CDR3: TGTGCCAGTGATGGAGGACAGGGCTACGCTGAAGCTTTCTTT. Protein product: CASDGGQGYAEAFF.

The chain is built from TRBV19 and TRBJ2-7, with 13 bases that match TRBD2. The CDR3 is made up of 14 amino acids. Germline lookup yields CDR1 LNHDA and CDR2 SQIVND (reference sequence). The J segment lost 7 bases and the V segment lost 5 bases, leaving 5 bases of the junction unmatched. CDR3 nucleotide sequence: TGTGCCAGTAGTTCGACTAGCGGGAGGTGGGAGCAGTACTTC. Protein product: CASSSTSGRWEQYF.

The genes are TRBV6-1 and TRBJ2-1, with a tentative D call TRBD2 (5 bases). V was cut by 0 bases and J by 2 bases, with 11 bases left in between. The CDR3 loop spans 16 amino acids. Germline CDR1 and CDR2: MNHNS and SASEGT. CDR3 sequence reads: CASSEAVAPPYNEQFF. CDR3 DNA: TGTGCCAGCAGTGAAGCCGTAGCGCCCCCCTACAATGAGCAGTTCTTC.

This clone showed up just a few times. The chain recombines TRBV27 with TRBJ2-7; D is possibly TRBD2 (5 bases). CDR3 length: 13 amino acids. Between the trimmed V and J ends, which lost 4 bases and 5 bases, there was a span of 12 bases. CDR1 and CDR2 from the germline V gene are MNHEY and SMNVEV (reference sequence). The CDR3 nucleotides are TGTGCCAGCAGTTCCCTAGCTGATAACGAGCAGTACTTC. Translating gives CASSSLADNEQYF.

The rearrangement joins TRBV4-3 to TRBJ2-1, with TRBD2 identical over 7 bases. The CDR3 loop spans 13 amino acids. The germline CDR1 and CDR2 sequences are LGHNA and YSLEER. With V trimmed by 5 bases and J by 8 bases, 6 bases remained unmatched. For the CDR3, the DNA is TGCGCCAGCAGCTTTACTAGCGTCCATGAGCAGTTCTTC. It translates to CASSFTSVHEQFF.

The chain joins TRBV7-9 to TRBJ2-5; 10 bases line up with TRBD1. Germline V lookup: CDR1 SEHNR, CDR2 FQNEAQ (reference sequence). This CDR3 has 14 amino acids. The V segment lost 3 bases and the J segment 5 bases; nucleotides outside the gene matches: 3. CDR3 in DNA: TGTGCCAGCAGCTTGACAGGGGGCCGGGAGACCCAGTACTTC. Protein: CASSLTGGRETQYF.

The sample holds one count of this clone. The rearrangement links TRBV28 to TRBJ1-2, with 9 bases matching TRBD1. From germline, CDR1 is MDHEN and CDR2 SYDVKM. This CDR3 comprises 13 residues. V shed 5 bases, J shed 8 bases, and the junction held 6 bases outside the gene matches. In nucleotides, the CDR3 is TGTGCCAGCAGTACCGGGACAGGGAGCGGCTACACCTTC. Its protein product is CASSTGTGSGYTF.

V usage is TRBV29-1 and J usage is TRBJ2-1, with 12 bases aligning to TRBD2. This CDR3 comprises 13 residues. CDR1 is SQVTM and CDR2 is ANQGSEA in the germline V gene. V trimming: 4 bases; J trimming: 8 bases; junction bases outside the gene matches: 3. For the CDR3, the DNA is TGCAGCGTTGGACTAGCGGGAGAATATGAGCAGTTCTTC. It translates to CSVGLAGEYEQFF.

This sequence joins TRBV29-1 and TRBJ2-7; 11 nucleotides align to TRBD2. The junction had 2 bases not matched to a gene; V was cut back by 7 bases and J by 0 bases. Germline V gene lookup returns CDR1 SQVTM and CDR2 ANQGSEA. The CDR3 is 13 residues long. CDR3 coding DNA: TGCAGCGGTCTAGCGGGAGGCTCCTACGAGCAGTACTTC. Translating gives CSGLAGGSYEQYF.

V usage is TRBV5-6 and J usage is TRBJ2-5; 10 bases align to TRBD2. V shed 3 bases and J 5 bases; nucleotides not matched to a gene: 7. The CDR3 sequence is 15 residues long. Germline loops: CDR1 SGHDT, CDR2 YYEEEE. Here the CDR3 DNA reads TGTGCCAGCAGCTCCCTAACTAGCGGGACGGAGACCCAGTACTTC. Its translation is CASSSLTSGTETQYF.